The rows below give T cell receptor beta chains drawn from one sample of a study of response to subunit inactivated influenza vaccine. TCRdb independently ran MiXCR on the RT-PCR reads; one entry per CDR3 protein. The sample lists 500,000 to 550,000 distinct CDR3 sequences, approximately 7.8% seen once, with around 13% in the top ten. The source material was PBMCs from blood, sampled approximately 25 months after vaccination. The receptors here all came from a man in his fifties or sixties who received an inactivated influenza vaccine. Each CDR3 is given with its conserved first and last residue. The order of the fields is CDR3 DNA, CDR3 protein, J gene, V gene, D gene, clone size. A D gene is named only where the DNA matches it firmly. The size entry is marked missing in some rows and otherwise reads once, few, many or a size class.

cdr3_nt: TGCAGTTCTCGGATAGCGGGAGCAGATACGCAGTATTTT
cdr3_aa: CSSRIAGADTQYF
j_call: TRBJ2-3
v_call: TRBV20-1
d_call: TRBD2
clone_size: NA

cdr3_nt: TGTGCCAGCAGCCTTGACAGGGACGAGCAGTACTTC
cdr3_aa: CASSLDRDEQYF
j_call: TRBJ2-7
v_call: TRBV12-3/TRBV12-4
d_call: TRBD1
clone_size: many

cdr3_nt: TGCAGCGTTGGGAGACCTAGCGGCTACACCTTC
cdr3_aa: CSVGRPSGYTF
j_call: TRBJ1-2
v_call: TRBV29-1
d_call: NA
clone_size: many

cdr3_nt: TGTGCCAGCAGCCAAGGGCAGGTAAAATCGCTCACAGATACGCAGTATTTT
cdr3_aa: CASSQGQVKSLTDTQYF
j_call: TRBJ2-3
v_call: TRBV3-1
d_call: NA
clone_size: NA

cdr3_nt: TGTGCCTGGACCCGGGGACAGGGGAAAAATCAGCCCCAGCATTTT
cdr3_aa: CAWTRGQGKNQPQHF
j_call: TRBJ1-5
v_call: TRBV30
d_call: TRBD1
clone_size: few

cdr3_nt: TGTGCCAGCAGCTTCGGGGGCCTCGTTCAGCCCCAGCATTTT
cdr3_aa: CASSFGGLVQPQHF
j_call: TRBJ1-5
v_call: TRBV5-6
d_call: NA
clone_size: NA

cdr3_nt: TGTGCCAGTAGTATACAGGGGGCAGGTGAAGCTTTCTTT
cdr3_aa: CASSIQGAGEAFF
j_call: TRBJ1-1
v_call: TRBV19
d_call: TRBD1
clone_size: many

cdr3_nt: TGCGCCAGCAGCATAGGACAGAATTCACCCCTCCACTTT
cdr3_aa: CASSIGQNSPLHF
j_call: TRBJ1-6
v_call: TRBV5-1
d_call: NA
clone_size: many

cdr3_nt: TGTGCCAGCAGCTTTGGAGGTCACCAGCAAGAGACCCAGTACTTC
cdr3_aa: CASSFGGHQQETQYF
j_call: TRBJ2-5
v_call: TRBV7-9
d_call: NA
clone_size: NA

cdr3_nt: TGCAGTGCTAGAGGCCCTAGGGGTGGTGGGGCCAACGTCCTGACTTTC
cdr3_aa: CSARGPRGGGANVLTF
j_call: TRBJ2-6
v_call: TRBV20-1
d_call: NA
clone_size: few

cdr3_nt: TGTGCCAGCAGCGTCGGGCTAGCGGTGGGGATCGAGCAGTACTTC
cdr3_aa: CASSVGLAVGIEQYF
j_call: TRBJ2-7
v_call: TRBV9
d_call: TRBD2
clone_size: few

cdr3_nt: TGTGCCAGCAGTTTAGGCGGGGGTTATTCCTACGAGCAGTACTTC
cdr3_aa: CASSLGGGYSYEQYF
j_call: TRBJ2-7
v_call: TRBV12-3/TRBV12-4
d_call: TRBD2
clone_size: few

cdr3_nt: TGTGCCAGCAGTTGGTCCGCAACCGGGGAGCTGTTTTTT
cdr3_aa: CASSWSATGELFF
j_call: TRBJ2-2
v_call: TRBV12-3/TRBV12-4
d_call: NA
clone_size: few

cdr3_nt: TGTGCCACCAGCAGAGATCCCTTGAAAGAGACCCAGTACTTC
cdr3_aa: CATSRDPLKETQYF
j_call: TRBJ2-5
v_call: TRBV15
d_call: NA
clone_size: NA

cdr3_nt: TGTGCCAGCAGCTTAATGGCCTACGAGCAGTACTTC
cdr3_aa: CASSLMAYEQYF
j_call: TRBJ2-7
v_call: TRBV7-9
d_call: NA
clone_size: many

cdr3_nt: TGCAGTGCAAGGGCGGGGGTGGTGTACAGCGGCCTCAAAAACATTCAGTACTTC
cdr3_aa: CSARAGVVYSGLKNIQYF
j_call: TRBJ2-4
v_call: TRBV20-1
d_call: TRBD2
clone_size: many

cdr3_nt: TGTGCCAGCAGCTTAGCGCTGGGACTCTCTGGAAACACCATATATTTT
cdr3_aa: CASSLALGLSGNTIYF
j_call: TRBJ1-3
v_call: TRBV7-9
d_call: NA
clone_size: few

cdr3_nt: TGCAGTGCTGGGCCGTTCTACGAGCAGTACTTC
cdr3_aa: CSAGPFYEQYF
j_call: TRBJ2-7
v_call: TRBV20-1
d_call: NA
clone_size: few

cdr3_nt: TGTGCCAGCAGCCGGACTAGCGGGAGTGTCGTAGATACGCAGTATTTT
cdr3_aa: CASSRTSGSVVDTQYF
j_call: TRBJ2-3
v_call: TRBV7-2
d_call: TRBD2
clone_size: few

cdr3_nt: TGTGCCAGCAGCTTAGGGACAGGGAGGTACGAGCAGTACTTC
cdr3_aa: CASSLGTGRYEQYF
j_call: TRBJ2-7
v_call: TRBV11-2
d_call: TRBD1
clone_size: many

cdr3_nt: TGTGCCAGCAGTTCGGGACCAAACGGCTATGGCTACACCTTC
cdr3_aa: CASSSGPNGYGYTF
j_call: TRBJ1-2
v_call: TRBV6-2/TRBV6-3
d_call: NA
clone_size: NA

cdr3_nt: TGTGCCAGCAGCCCAGGGGTCGGGCAGCCCCAGCATTTT
cdr3_aa: CASSPGVGQPQHF
j_call: TRBJ1-5
v_call: TRBV3-1
d_call: NA
clone_size: many

cdr3_nt: TGTGCCAGCAGCTTAGCATGGGGTGGCGGCTACACCTTC
cdr3_aa: CASSLAWGGGYTF
j_call: TRBJ1-2
v_call: TRBV7-9
d_call: NA
clone_size: many

cdr3_nt: TGTGCCAGCAGTTATACAGGGGAAAGCGGCTACACCTTC
cdr3_aa: CASSYTGESGYTF
j_call: TRBJ1-2
v_call: TRBV28
d_call: TRBD1
clone_size: few

cdr3_nt: TGTGCCACCCTCCGGGACAGGAGTTACGAGCAGTACTTC
cdr3_aa: CATLRDRSYEQYF
j_call: TRBJ2-7
v_call: TRBV27
d_call: TRBD1
clone_size: NA

cdr3_nt: TGTGCCAGCGCGGACCTTCGCGGTTATCTTGCAACTAATGAAAAACTGTTTTTT
cdr3_aa: CASADLRGYLATNEKLFF
j_call: TRBJ1-4
v_call: TRBV28
d_call: NA
clone_size: few

cdr3_nt: TGCGCCAGCAGCCAAGCGCACACCGGGACAGGGATCTACGAGCAGTACTTC
cdr3_aa: CASSQAHTGTGIYEQYF
j_call: TRBJ2-7
v_call: TRBV4-1
d_call: TRBD1
clone_size: few

cdr3_nt: TGTGCCAGCAGTTTTGCAGGCAAGAACACTGAAGCTTTCTTT
cdr3_aa: CASSFAGKNTEAFF
j_call: TRBJ1-1
v_call: TRBV12-3/TRBV12-4
d_call: NA
clone_size: few

cdr3_nt: TGTGCCAGCAGGCGAGGGGCTACAGGGGACTCCTACGAGCAGTACTTC
cdr3_aa: CASRRGATGDSYEQYF
j_call: TRBJ2-7
v_call: TRBV28
d_call: TRBD1
clone_size: few

cdr3_nt: TGCAGTGCTAGAGATTGGGGGACAGGGGACGGAAACACCATATATTTT
cdr3_aa: CSARDWGTGDGNTIYF
j_call: TRBJ1-3
v_call: TRBV20-1
d_call: TRBD1
clone_size: NA

cdr3_nt: TGTGCCAGCAGCCAAGGCCGCGGGGAGACCCAGTACTTC
cdr3_aa: CASSQGRGETQYF
j_call: TRBJ2-5
v_call: TRBV3-1
d_call: NA
clone_size: many

cdr3_nt: TGTGCCAGCAGTTACTCGAGCGTCGGGGAGCTGTTTTTT
cdr3_aa: CASSYSSVGELFF
j_call: TRBJ2-2
v_call: TRBV6-5
d_call: NA
clone_size: NA

cdr3_nt: TGTGCCAGCAGTTACCTTTGGGCAGGGGCCTCTGGGGCCAACGTCCTGACTTTC
cdr3_aa: CASSYLWAGASGANVLTF
j_call: TRBJ2-6
v_call: TRBV6-2/TRBV6-3
d_call: NA
clone_size: NA

cdr3_nt: TGTGCCAGCAGCTTAGCCCCACTAGCGGGAGTAGGCGGGGAGCTGTTTTTT
cdr3_aa: CASSLAPLAGVGGELFF
j_call: TRBJ2-2
v_call: TRBV7-2
d_call: TRBD2
clone_size: many

cdr3_nt: TGTGCCAGCAGCGTTGAGGGGGGCTCAGCCTACGAGCAGTACTTC
cdr3_aa: CASSVEGGSAYEQYF
j_call: TRBJ2-7
v_call: TRBV9
d_call: NA
clone_size: once

cdr3_nt: TGTGCCAGCAGCGGACAGAATTCACCCCTCCACTTT
cdr3_aa: CASSGQNSPLHF
j_call: TRBJ1-6
v_call: TRBV28
d_call: NA
clone_size: NA

cdr3_nt: TGTGCCAGCAGGCCTAATCCTGGGACTTACCTAGGCTACGAGCAGTACTTC
cdr3_aa: CASRPNPGTYLGYEQYF
j_call: TRBJ2-7
v_call: TRBV7-2
d_call: NA
clone_size: NA

cdr3_nt: TGTGCCAGCAGCTTAGGTGTAGCGGGTTCGGCCAATGAGCAGTTCTTC
cdr3_aa: CASSLGVAGSANEQFF
j_call: TRBJ2-1
v_call: TRBV7-2
d_call: TRBD2
clone_size: many

cdr3_nt: TGTGCCAGCAGAGGAGCTCGTGACGGGAACACTGAAGCTTTCTTT
cdr3_aa: CASRGARDGNTEAFF
j_call: TRBJ1-1
v_call: TRBV2
d_call: NA
clone_size: NA

cdr3_nt: TGCGCCAGCAGCCTGACCGGGACAGCACTCTACGAGCAGTACTTC
cdr3_aa: CASSLTGTALYEQYF
j_call: TRBJ2-7
v_call: TRBV5-1
d_call: TRBD1
clone_size: NA

cdr3_nt: TGCAGTGCTAGATACGGGAGTCTCTACAATGAGCAGTTCTTC
cdr3_aa: CSARYGSLYNEQFF
j_call: TRBJ2-1
v_call: TRBV20-1
d_call: NA
clone_size: few

cdr3_nt: TGTGCCAGCAGCTCCGGGCGGGCCAGGGCCCAGTACTTC
cdr3_aa: CASSSGRARAQYF
j_call: TRBJ2-5
v_call: TRBV5-6
d_call: NA
clone_size: NA

cdr3_nt: TGTGCCAGCAGCTTAATAACAGGGGCGATACCGAACACTGAAGCTTTCTTT
cdr3_aa: CASSLITGAIPNTEAFF
j_call: TRBJ1-1
v_call: TRBV7-9
d_call: TRBD1
clone_size: few

cdr3_nt: TGCGCCAGCAGCTCTGACAGGGTGGGTGAGCAGTTCTTC
cdr3_aa: CASSSDRVGEQFF
j_call: TRBJ2-1
v_call: TRBV5-1
d_call: TRBD1
clone_size: few

cdr3_nt: TGTGCCAGCAGTTCCAGAAACTACGAGCAGTACTTC
cdr3_aa: CASSSRNYEQYF
j_call: TRBJ2-7
v_call: TRBV12-3/TRBV12-4
d_call: NA
clone_size: many

cdr3_nt: TGTGCCAGCAGTCGGGCAGGGGACCAGCCCCAGCATTTT
cdr3_aa: CASSRAGDQPQHF
j_call: TRBJ1-5
v_call: TRBV12-3/TRBV12-4
d_call: NA
clone_size: NA

cdr3_nt: TGCAGCCTGGAGAGGGATCCCGGAACTGAAGCTTTCTTT
cdr3_aa: CSLERDPGTEAFF
j_call: TRBJ1-1
v_call: TRBV20-1
d_call: NA
clone_size: few

cdr3_nt: TGTGCCAGCTCACCAATTGGACTAGCGGGAGTGGGAAACACCGGGGAGCTGTTTTTT
cdr3_aa: CASSPIGLAGVGNTGELFF
j_call: TRBJ2-2
v_call: TRBV18
d_call: TRBD2
clone_size: NA

cdr3_nt: TGTGCCAGCGAGTCAGGGAAAAGGAGCTCTGGGGCCAACGTCCTGACTTTC
cdr3_aa: CASESGKRSSGANVLTF
j_call: TRBJ2-6
v_call: TRBV6-4
d_call: NA
clone_size: many

cdr3_nt: TGTGCCTGGAGTCATACATGGACTAGCGGGAGCGGTGAGCAGTTCTTC
cdr3_aa: CAWSHTWTSGSGEQFF
j_call: TRBJ2-1
v_call: TRBV30
d_call: TRBD2
clone_size: NA

cdr3_nt: TGCAGCGTTGAGGGCGGCGCGGGCCCCTACGAGCAGTACTTC
cdr3_aa: CSVEGGAGPYEQYF
j_call: TRBJ2-7
v_call: TRBV29-1
d_call: NA
clone_size: few

cdr3_nt: TGTGCCAGCAGTACGCGGGGGGGCCAGGCAGATACGCAGTATTTT
cdr3_aa: CASSTRGGQADTQYF
j_call: TRBJ2-3
v_call: TRBV12-3/TRBV12-4
d_call: TRBD2
clone_size: many

cdr3_nt: TGTGCCATCAGCACAGGGGGCCGGGAGACCCAGTACTTC
cdr3_aa: CAISTGGRETQYF
j_call: TRBJ2-5
v_call: TRBV10-3
d_call: TRBD1
clone_size: NA

cdr3_nt: TGCAGTGCTAGTAGAAGTAGCGGGGGGGCCGGTGAGCAGTACTTC
cdr3_aa: CSASRSSGGAGEQYF
j_call: TRBJ2-7
v_call: TRBV20-1
d_call: TRBD2
clone_size: few

cdr3_nt: TGCGCCAGCTATCGGGACGGAGGTTCGAACACTGAAGCTTTCTTT
cdr3_aa: CASYRDGGSNTEAFF
j_call: TRBJ1-1
v_call: TRBV5-1
d_call: NA
clone_size: many

cdr3_nt: TGTGCCAGCAGCTTAGGGACAGGACTGAACTATGGCTACACCTTC
cdr3_aa: CASSLGTGLNYGYTF
j_call: TRBJ1-2
v_call: TRBV7-2
d_call: TRBD1
clone_size: NA

cdr3_nt: TGTGCCAGCAGCCCAACAAACCGGGACTATCTTCTTGAGGGAAACAATGAGCAGTTCTTC
cdr3_aa: CASSPTNRDYLLEGNNEQFF
j_call: TRBJ2-1
v_call: TRBV4-2
d_call: TRBD2
clone_size: many

cdr3_nt: TGCAGTGCTCCCCCCACTGGGCAGAAAGAGACCCAGTACTTC
cdr3_aa: CSAPPTGQKETQYF
j_call: TRBJ2-5
v_call: TRBV20-1
d_call: NA
clone_size: NA

cdr3_nt: TGCAGTGCTAGAGATTCGATGGTGGATGAGCAGTTCTTC
cdr3_aa: CSARDSMVDEQFF
j_call: TRBJ2-1
v_call: TRBV20-1
d_call: NA
clone_size: NA